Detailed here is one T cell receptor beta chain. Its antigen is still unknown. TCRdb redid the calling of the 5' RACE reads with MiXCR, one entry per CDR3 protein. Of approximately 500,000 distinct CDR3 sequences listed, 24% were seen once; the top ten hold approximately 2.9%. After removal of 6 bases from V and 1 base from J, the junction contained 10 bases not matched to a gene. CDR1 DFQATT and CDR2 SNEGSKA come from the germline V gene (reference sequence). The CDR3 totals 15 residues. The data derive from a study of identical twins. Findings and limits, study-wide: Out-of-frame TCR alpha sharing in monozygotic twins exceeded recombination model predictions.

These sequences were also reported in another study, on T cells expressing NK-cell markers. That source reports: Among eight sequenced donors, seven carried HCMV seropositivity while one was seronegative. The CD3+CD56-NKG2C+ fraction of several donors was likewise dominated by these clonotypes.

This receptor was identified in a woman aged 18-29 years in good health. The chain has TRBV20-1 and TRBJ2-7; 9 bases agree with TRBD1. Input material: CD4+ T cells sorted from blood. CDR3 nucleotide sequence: TGCAGTGCCCTCGCGACCGGGACAGGGTCCTACGAGCAGTACTTC. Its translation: CSALATGTGSYEQYF.